This T cell receptor beta chain originates from a study of T cells in narcolepsy. Looking at the study overall: Donors had narcolepsy type 1 or type 2, or were healthy controls.

General observations from the study: Autoreactive HCRT-specific and TRIB2-specific clonotypes were marked in same-patient CSF-versus-blood CD4+ comparisons. Healthy controls reportedly lacked the autoreactive clonotypes serially found in patients' blood. In some patient and control memory CD4+ samples, autoreactive clones were absent.

The CDR3 loop spans 12 amino acids. The germline V gene encodes CDR1 LGHNA and CDR2 YSLEER. Trimming cost V 4 bases and J 5 bases, with 9 bases left between them. Profiled with immunoSEQ multiplex PCR; TCRdb holds only in-frame clones, not every one. The sample lists tens of thousands of clones, approximately 88% occurring once. This clone was observed a handful of times. The antigen is unknown. This TCR was recovered from a human donor with narcolepsy. This chain links TRBV4-3 with TRBJ2-7, with D unclear. Input material: CD45RA- memory CD4+ T cells from PBMCs. This CDR3 is CASSPGWDEQYF. In nucleotides, the CDR3 is TGCGCCAGCAGCCCCGGCTGGGACGAGCAGTACTTC.